A selection of T cell receptor beta chains follows, all from one sample in a study of T cells in Graves' hyperthyroidism and ophthalmopathy. TCRdb reprocessed the multiplex PCR reads with MiXCR, giving one entry per CDR3 protein. Of more than 550,000 distinct CDR3 sequences in the sample, about 18% are singletons; the top ten hold 15% to 17%. Source material: blood. The receptors were gathered from a man aged 50-59 years with Graves' hyperthyroidism. The CDR3 runs from the conserved cysteine through the conserved F or W. A D gene is named only where the DNA matches it firmly. Rows may omit the clone size; those that give it use once, few, many or a size class.

V gene: TRBV12-3/TRBV12-4; J gene: TRBJ2-7; clone size: .; D gene: .; CDR3 protein: CASSSRRSGYEQYF; CDR3 DNA: TGTGCCAGCAGTTCCAGGCGTAGCGGCTACGAGCAGTACTTC
V gene: TRBV4-3; J gene: TRBJ1-4; clone size: many; D gene: .; CDR3 protein: CASSQEVLVITEKLFF; CDR3 DNA: TGCGCCAGCAGCCAAGAAGTCCTCGTGATCACAGAAAAACTGTTTTTT
V gene: TRBV27; J gene: TRBJ2-2; clone size: many; D gene: TRBD2; CDR3 protein: CASTPGLAGTGELFF; CDR3 DNA: TGTGCCAGCACCCCGGGACTAGCGGGAACCGGGGAGCTGTTTTTT
V gene: TRBV10-2; J gene: TRBJ1-1; clone size: many; D gene: TRBD1; CDR3 protein: CASREGQGGTEAFF; CDR3 DNA: TGCGCCAGCAGGGAGGGACAGGGTGGCACTGAAGCTTTCTTT
V gene: TRBV24-1; J gene: TRBJ2-2; clone size: few; D gene: TRBD1; CDR3 protein: CATSDLTGDNTGELFF; CDR3 DNA: TGTGCCACCAGTGACCTGACAGGGGATAACACCGGGGAGCTGTTTTTT
V gene: TRBV10-3; J gene: TRBJ2-4; clone size: .; D gene: .; CDR3 protein: CAISESGNIQYF; CDR3 DNA: TGTGCCATCAGTGAGAGTGGAAACATTCAGTACTTC
V gene: TRBV25-1; J gene: TRBJ2-3; clone size: few; D gene: .; CDR3 protein: CASSEFIRDTQYF; CDR3 DNA: TGTGCCAGCAGTGAATTTATCCGAGATACGCAGTATTTT
V gene: TRBV15; J gene: TRBJ2-1; clone size: many; D gene: .; CDR3 protein: CATSRDHGSGGSYNEQFF; CDR3 DNA: TGTGCCACCAGCAGAGATCATGGGAGCGGAGGCTCCTACAATGAGCAGTTCTTC
V gene: TRBV9; J gene: TRBJ2-2; clone size: .; D gene: .; CDR3 protein: CASSEGGGGELFF; CDR3 DNA: TGTGCCAGCAGCGAGGGGGGGGGCGGGGAGCTGTTTTTT
V gene: TRBV10-2; J gene: TRBJ2-2; clone size: many; D gene: .; CDR3 protein: CASRRDTNTGELFF; CDR3 DNA: TGCGCCAGCAGGAGGGACACCAACACCGGGGAGCTGTTTTTT
V gene: TRBV7-9; J gene: TRBJ1-5; clone size: many; D gene: .; CDR3 protein: CASSPIGGDQPQHF; CDR3 DNA: TGTGCCAGCAGCCCCATAGGGGGAGATCAGCCCCAGCATTTT
V gene: TRBV28; J gene: TRBJ1-2; clone size: .; D gene: .; CDR3 protein: CASSSVRSYGYTF; CDR3 DNA: TGTGCCAGCAGTTCTGTGAGGAGCTATGGCTACACCTTC
V gene: TRBV7-2; J gene: TRBJ2-1; clone size: few; D gene: .; CDR3 protein: CASSYDNSYNEQFF; CDR3 DNA: TGTGCCAGCAGCTACGATAACTCCTACAATGAGCAGTTCTTC